This T cell receptor (beta chain) appears in the sequencing data of a study of blood T cell repertoires in COVID-19. In the authors' workflow: How many nucleated cells were present was estimated from reference gene primer amplification. TCRdb keeps only in-frame clones here, not all; method: immunoSEQ multiplex PCR. The DNA gave D and trimming, while V, J and clone size come from that table. The sample records about 180,000 clones, around 87% being singletons. This TCR was recovered from a woman aged 25 to 45 with active or convalescent COVID-19. The sequenced sample was peripheral blood.

The CDR3 DNA reads TGTGCCAGCAGCTACCCGGGTAGCTCTGGAAACACCATATATTTT. It yields the protein CASSYPGSSGNTIYF. The chain combines TRBV7-9 with TRBJ1-3, with unresolved D. Germline V lookup: CDR1 SEHNR, CDR2 FQNEAQ (reference sequence). V was shortened by 4 bases and J by 0 bases, with 10 bases between the two germline ends. The CDR3 runs 15 residues.